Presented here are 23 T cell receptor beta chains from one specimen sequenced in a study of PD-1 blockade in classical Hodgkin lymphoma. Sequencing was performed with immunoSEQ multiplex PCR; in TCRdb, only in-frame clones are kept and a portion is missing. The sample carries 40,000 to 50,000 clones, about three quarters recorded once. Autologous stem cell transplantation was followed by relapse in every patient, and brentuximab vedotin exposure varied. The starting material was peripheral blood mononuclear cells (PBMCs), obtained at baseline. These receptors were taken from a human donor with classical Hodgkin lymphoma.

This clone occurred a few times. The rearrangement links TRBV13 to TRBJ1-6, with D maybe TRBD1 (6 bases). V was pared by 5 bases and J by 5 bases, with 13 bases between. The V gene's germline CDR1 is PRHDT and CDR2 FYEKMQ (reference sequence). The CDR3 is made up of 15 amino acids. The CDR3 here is CASSRGGGDNSPLHF. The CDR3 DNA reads TGTGCCAGCAGCAGAGGGGGGGGTGATAATTCACCCCTCCACTTT.

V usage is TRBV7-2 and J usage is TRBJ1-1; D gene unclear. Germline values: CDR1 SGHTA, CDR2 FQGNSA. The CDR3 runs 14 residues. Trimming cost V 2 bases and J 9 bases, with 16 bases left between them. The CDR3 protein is CASSLTVDMSQAFF. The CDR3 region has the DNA TGTGCCAGCAGCTTAACCGTTGACATGTCCCAAGCTTTCTTT. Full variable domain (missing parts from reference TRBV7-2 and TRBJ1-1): GAGVSQSPSNKVTEKGKDVELRCDPISGHTALYWYRQSLGQGLEFLIYFQGNSAPDKSGLPSDRFSAERTGGSVSTLTIQRTQQEDSAVYLCASSLTVDMSQAFFGQGTRLTVV.

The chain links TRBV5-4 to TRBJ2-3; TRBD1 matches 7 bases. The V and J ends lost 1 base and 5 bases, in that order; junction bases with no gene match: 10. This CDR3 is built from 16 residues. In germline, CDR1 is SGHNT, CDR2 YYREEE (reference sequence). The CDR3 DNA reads TGTGCCAGCAGCTTGCCAGCATACAGGGGCGAAGATACGCAGTATTTT. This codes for CASSLPAYRGEDTQYF.

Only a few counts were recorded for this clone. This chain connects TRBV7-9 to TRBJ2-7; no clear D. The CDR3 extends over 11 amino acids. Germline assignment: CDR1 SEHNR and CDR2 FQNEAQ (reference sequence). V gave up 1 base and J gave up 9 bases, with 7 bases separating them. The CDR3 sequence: CASSLVEGQYF. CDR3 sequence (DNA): TGTGCCAGCAGCTTAGTAGAAGGGCAGTACTTC.

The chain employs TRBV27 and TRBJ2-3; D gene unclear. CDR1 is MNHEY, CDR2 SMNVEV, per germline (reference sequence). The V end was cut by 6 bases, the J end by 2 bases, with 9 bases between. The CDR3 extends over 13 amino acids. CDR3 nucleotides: TGTGCCAGCAGGCGACAATCCACAGATACGCAGTATTTT. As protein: CASRRQSTDTQYF.

CDR3 region: CASSLSGGGNEETQYF. CDR3 bases: TGTGCCAGCAGCTTATCGGGAGGGGGAAATGAAGAGACCCAGTACTTC. The chain combines TRBV7-2 with TRBJ2-5; 8 nucleotides agree with TRBD2. This CDR3 region has 16 residues. Losses at the gene ends were 2 bases for V and 3 bases for J; bases not matched to a gene: 8. The germline gives CDR1 SGHTA, CDR2 FQGNSA. The full variable domain, in which reference TRBV7-2 and TRBJ2-5 provide the parts outside the CDR3, is GAGVSQSPSNKVTEKGKDVELRCDPISGHTALYWYRQSLGQGLEFLIYFQGNSAPDKSGLPSDRFSAERTGGSVSTLTIQRTQQEDSAVYLCASSLSGGGNEETQYFGPGTRLLVL.

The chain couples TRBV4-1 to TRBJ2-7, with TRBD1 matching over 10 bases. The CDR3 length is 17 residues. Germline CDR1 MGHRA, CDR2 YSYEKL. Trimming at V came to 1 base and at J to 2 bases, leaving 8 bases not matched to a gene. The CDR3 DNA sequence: TGCGCCAGCAGCCAAGCTGCCGGGACAGGGGATCCCTACGAGCAGTACTTC. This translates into CASSQAAGTGDPYEQYF.

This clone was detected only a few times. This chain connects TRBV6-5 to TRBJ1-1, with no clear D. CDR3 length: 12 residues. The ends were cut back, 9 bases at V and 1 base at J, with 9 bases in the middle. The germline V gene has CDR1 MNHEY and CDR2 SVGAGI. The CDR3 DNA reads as TGTGCCAGTTTAACAGCGAACACTGAAGCTTTCTTT. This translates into CASLTANTEAFF.

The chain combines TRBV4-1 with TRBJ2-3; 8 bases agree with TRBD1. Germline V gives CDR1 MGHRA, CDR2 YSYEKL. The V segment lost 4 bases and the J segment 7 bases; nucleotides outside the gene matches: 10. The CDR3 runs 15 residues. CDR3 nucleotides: TGCGCCAGCAGCCGGGAGGACAGGGCGACATATACGCAGTATTTT. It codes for CASSREDRATYTQYF.

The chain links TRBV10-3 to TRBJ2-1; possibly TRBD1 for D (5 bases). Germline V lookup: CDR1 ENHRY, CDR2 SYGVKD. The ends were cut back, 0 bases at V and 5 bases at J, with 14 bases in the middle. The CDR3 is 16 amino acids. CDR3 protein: CAISESGRQVNNEQFF. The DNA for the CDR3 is TGTGCCATCAGTGAGTCGGGGCGGCAGGTGAACAATGAGCAGTTCTTC.

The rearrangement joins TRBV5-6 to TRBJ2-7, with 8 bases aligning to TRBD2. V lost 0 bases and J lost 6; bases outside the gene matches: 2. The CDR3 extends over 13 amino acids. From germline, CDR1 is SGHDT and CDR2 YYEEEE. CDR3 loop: CASSLVAGGEQYF. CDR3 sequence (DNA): TGTGCCAGCAGCTTGGTCGCGGGGGGCGAGCAGTACTTC.

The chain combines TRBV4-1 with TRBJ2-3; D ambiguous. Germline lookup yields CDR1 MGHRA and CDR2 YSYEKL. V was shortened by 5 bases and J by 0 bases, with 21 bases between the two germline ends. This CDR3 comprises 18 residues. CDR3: CASSSSVPPFSSTDTQYF. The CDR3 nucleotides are TGCGCCAGCAGCTCCAGCGTTCCGCCGTTTTCTAGCACAGATACGCAGTATTTT.

CDR3 DNA: TGTGCCAGCAGCTTAGGAGGGGTGACTCCTTATGAGCAGTTCTTC. Translation gives CASSLGGVTPYEQFF. The rearrangement joins TRBV7-8 to TRBJ2-1, with D perhaps given as TRBD1 or TRBD2 (5 bases each). V lost 1 base and J 8 bases, leaving 15 bases between the germline ends. The CDR3 is 15 amino acids. Germline CDR1 and CDR2: SGHVS and FQNEAQ.

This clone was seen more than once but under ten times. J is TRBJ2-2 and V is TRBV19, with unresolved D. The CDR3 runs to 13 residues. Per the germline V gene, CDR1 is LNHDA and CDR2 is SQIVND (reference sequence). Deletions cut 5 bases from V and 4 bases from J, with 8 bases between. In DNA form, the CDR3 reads TGTGCCAGTAGTTTGGCCTTCACCGGGGAGCTGTTTTTT. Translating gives CASSLAFTGELFF.

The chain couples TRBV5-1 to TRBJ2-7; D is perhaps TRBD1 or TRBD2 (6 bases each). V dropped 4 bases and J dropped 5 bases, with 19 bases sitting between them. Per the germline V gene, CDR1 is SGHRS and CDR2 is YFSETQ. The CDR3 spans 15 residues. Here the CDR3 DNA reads TGCGCCAGCAGCAGGGGGACTCTCAACGCCGACGAGCAGTACTTC. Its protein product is CASSRGTLNADEQYF. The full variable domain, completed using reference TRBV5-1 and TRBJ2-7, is KAGVTQTPRYLIKTRGQQVTLSCSPISGHRSVSWYQQTPGQGLQFLFEYFSETQRNKGNFPGRFSGRQFSNSRSEMNVSTLELGDSALYLCASSRGTLNADEQYFGPGTRLTVT.

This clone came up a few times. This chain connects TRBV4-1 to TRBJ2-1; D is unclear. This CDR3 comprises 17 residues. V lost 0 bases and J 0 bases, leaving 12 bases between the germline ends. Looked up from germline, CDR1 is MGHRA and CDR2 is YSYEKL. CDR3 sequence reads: CASSQDVARSSYNEQFF. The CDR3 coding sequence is TGCGCCAGCAGCCAAGATGTCGCGAGAAGCTCCTACAATGAGCAGTTCTTC.

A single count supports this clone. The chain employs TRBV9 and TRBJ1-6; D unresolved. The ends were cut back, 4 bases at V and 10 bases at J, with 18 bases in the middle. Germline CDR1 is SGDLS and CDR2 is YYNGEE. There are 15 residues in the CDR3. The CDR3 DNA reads TGTGCCAGCAGCTCCGAACTGAATCTGGGATCACCCCTCCACTTT. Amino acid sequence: CASSSELNLGSPLHF.

CDR3 in DNA: TGTGCCAGCAGCCGGGGAGTCTCTGATGGCTACACCTTC. Translated, it gives CASSRGVSDGYTF. The chain recombines TRBV14 with TRBJ1-2; D remains ambiguous. CDR3 length equals 13 residues. With 4 bases removed from V and 6 bases from J, the gap between germline ends came to 12 bases. CDR1 SGHDN and CDR2 FVKESK come from the germline V gene.

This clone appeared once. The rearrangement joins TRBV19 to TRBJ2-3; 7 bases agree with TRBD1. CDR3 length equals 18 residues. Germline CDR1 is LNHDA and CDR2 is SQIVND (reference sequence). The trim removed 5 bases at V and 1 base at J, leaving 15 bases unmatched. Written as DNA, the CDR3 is TGTGCCAGTAGTTCCCGCTCCCCAAGGGGGCTGGGCACAGATACGCAGTATTTT. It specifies CASSSRSPRGLGTDTQYF.

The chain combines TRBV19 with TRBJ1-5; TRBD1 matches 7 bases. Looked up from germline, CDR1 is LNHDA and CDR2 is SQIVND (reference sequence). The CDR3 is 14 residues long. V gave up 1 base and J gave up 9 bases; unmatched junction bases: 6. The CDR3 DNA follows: TGTGCCAGTAGTATAGGCCCAGGGGGTGGGCCCCAGCATTTT. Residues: CASSIGPGGGPQHF.

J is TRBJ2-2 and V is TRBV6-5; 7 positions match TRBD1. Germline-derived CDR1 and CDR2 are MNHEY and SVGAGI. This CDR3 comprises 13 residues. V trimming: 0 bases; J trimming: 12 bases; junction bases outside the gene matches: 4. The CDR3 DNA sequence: TGTGCCAGCAGTTACTCTCGGACAGGAAAGCTGTTTTTT. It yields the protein CASSYSRTGKLFF.

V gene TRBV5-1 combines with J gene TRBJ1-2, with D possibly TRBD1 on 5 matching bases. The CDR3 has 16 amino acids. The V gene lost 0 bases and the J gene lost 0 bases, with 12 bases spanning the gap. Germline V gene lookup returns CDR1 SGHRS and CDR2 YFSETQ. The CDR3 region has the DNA TGCGCCAGCAGCTTGGCCGCAGGGAGCCCTAACTATGGCTACACCTTC. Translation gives CASSLAAGSPNYGYTF.

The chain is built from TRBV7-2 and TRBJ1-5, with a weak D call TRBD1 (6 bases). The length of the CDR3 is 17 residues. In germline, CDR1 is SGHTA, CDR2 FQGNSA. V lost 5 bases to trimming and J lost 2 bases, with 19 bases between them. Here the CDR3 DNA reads TGTGCCAGCAGCGAACAGACAGGCGCTGAAGGCAATCAGCCCCAGCATTTT. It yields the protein CASSEQTGAEGNQPQHF.